Presented here are 22 T cell receptor beta chains from one specimen sequenced in a study of CDR3 diversity in severe acne. TCRdb passed the PCR reads through MiXCR, listing each CDR3 protein once. The sample includes roughly 100,000 distinct CDR3 sequences, 51% seen only once; the top ten take around 12%. The specimen was blood. The origin of the receptors is a male donor with acne.

This chain joins TRBV25-1 and TRBJ2-7; D is possibly TRBD2 (5 bases). Germline V gene data show CDR1 as MGHDK and CDR2 as SYGVNS. Between the trimmed V and J ends, which lost 1 base and 3 bases, there was a span of 16 bases. The CDR3 spans 16 residues. The CDR3 loop is CASSEFQFEAGYEQYF. Here the CDR3 DNA reads TGTGCCAGCAGTGAATTCCAATTCGAGGCGGGCTACGAGCAGTACTTC.

The chain employs TRBV24-1 and TRBJ2-1; D may be TRBD2 (5 bases). This CDR3 contains 16 residues. Germline V gene sequence: CDR1 KGHDR, CDR2 SFDVKD. V was cut by 5 bases and J by 12 bases, with 25 bases left in between. The CDR3 region is CATSGSSFDRDRGQFF. The CDR3 DNA follows: TGTGCCACCAGTGGGTCTTCCTTCGACCGTGATCGGGGGCAGTTCTTC.

V is TRBV25-1 and J is TRBJ2-6; a possible D gene is TRBD1 (5 bases). The CDR3 spans 16 residues. V was clipped by 6 bases and J by 0 bases, with 12 bases between them. Germline V gene data show CDR1 as MGHDK and CDR2 as SYGVNS. The CDR3 is CASRNAGHSGANVLTF. The CDR3 nucleotides read TGTGCCAGCAGGAACGCAGGGCACTCTGGGGCCAACGTCCTGACTTTC.

The rearrangement links TRBV5-4 to TRBJ2-3; 7 bases match TRBD2. The CDR3 spans 15 residues. CDR1 SGHNT and CDR2 YYREEE come from the germline V gene (reference sequence). V was pared by 3 bases and J by 5 bases, with 9 bases of the junction left unmatched. CDR3 region: CASSSLAGEGDTQYF. DNA of the CDR3: TGTGCCAGCAGCTCCCTGGCGGGAGAGGGAGATACGCAGTATTTT.

The chain recombines TRBV19 with TRBJ1-5; the D gene is possibly TRBD1 (5 bases). There are 16 residues in the CDR3. Germline-derived CDR1 and CDR2 are LNHDA and SQIVND (reference sequence). V was trimmed by 2 bases and J by 6 bases, leaving 17 bases between them. Here the CDR3 reads CASSIRGRAQGQPQHF. CDR3 coding DNA: TGTGCCAGTAGTATACGTGGCAGGGCGCAGGGTCAGCCCCAGCATTTT.

The chain joins TRBV4-1 to TRBJ2-1, with 8 bases fitting TRBD2. Germline V gene sequence: CDR1 MGHRA, CDR2 YSYEKL. This CDR3 region has 15 residues. V dropped 2 bases and J dropped 8; count of bases not matched to a gene: 8. The CDR3 sequence: CASSQKSAGVDEQFF. The CDR3 DNA follows: TGCGCCAGCAGCCAAAAATCAGCGGGAGTGGATGAGCAGTTCTTC.

The V and J genes are TRBV10-3 and TRBJ2-5, with a weak D call TRBD1 (5 bases). Trimming shortened V by 4 bases and J by 2 bases, and 14 bases separated the two germline ends. The CDR3 consists of 15 residues. Germline V gives CDR1 ENHRY, CDR2 SYGVKD. The CDR3 reads CAISASRQGQETQYF. The CDR3 nucleotides read TGTGCCATCAGTGCCTCAAGGCAGGGTCAAGAGACCCAGTACTTC.

The chain links TRBV20-1 to TRBJ2-1; D uncertain. The V end lost 7 bases, the J end lost 3 bases, and 16 bases lay between the germline ends. Looked up from germline, CDR1 is DFQATT and CDR2 is SNEGSKA (reference sequence). There are 14 residues in the CDR3. The CDR3, as DNA: TGCAGTGAATTGGAGCGTCACTACTACAATGAGCAGTTCTTC. This codes for CSELERHYYNEQFF.

The J gene is TRBJ2-1, the V gene TRBV24-1, with D possibly being TRBD2 (6 bases). The CDR3 covers 13 residues. Trimming pared 5 bases from V and 8 bases from J, leaving 12 bases between. The germline CDR1 and CDR2 sequences are KGHDR and SFDVKD. The DNA for the CDR3 is TGTGCCACCAGTGTCGCGGGACTCCATGAGCAGTTCTTC. It is translated as CATSVAGLHEQFF.

Only a few counts were recorded for this clonotype. The V and J genes are TRBV10-3 and TRBJ1-1; unclear D gene. Germline V CDR1 and CDR2: ENHRY, SYGVKD. V dropped 1 base and J dropped 8 bases, with 8 bases sitting between them. The CDR3 is 12 amino acids. This CDR3 is CAISEFGDEAFF. CDR3 sequence (DNA): TGTGCCATCAGTGAGTTTGGTGACGAAGCTTTCTTT.

The CDR3, as DNA: TGTGCCAGCAGCACTGGGTTCGATACGCAGTATTTT. It codes for CASSTGFDTQYF. V gene TRBV7-9 combines with J gene TRBJ2-3; D ambiguous. The germline V gene encodes CDR1 SEHNR and CDR2 FQNEAQ (reference sequence). Trimming cost V 5 bases and J 6 bases, with 9 bases left between them. The CDR3 sequence is 12 residues long.

The chain couples TRBV18 to TRBJ1-2; 7 bases are a match to TRBD1. CDR3 size: 14 residues. V lost 6 bases to trimming and J lost 6 bases; unmatched junction nucleotides: 10. Looked up from germline, CDR1 is KGHSH and CDR2 is LQKENI. The CDR3 nucleotides are TGTGCCAGCTCCCGGGACAGAGGGTTAAATGGCTACACCTTC. It is translated as CASSRDRGLNGYTF.

V is TRBV7-6 and J is TRBJ2-7; 10 nucleotides match TRBD1. The CDR3 runs 15 residues. From germline, CDR1 is SGHVS and CDR2 FNYEAQ. The ends lost 6 bases at V and 6 bases at J; junction bases unmatched: 11. CDR3 loop: CASSYLDRGLSEQYF. The CDR3 region has the DNA TGTGCCAGCAGTTACCTCGACAGGGGGCTAAGCGAGCAGTACTTC.

The rearrangement uses TRBV19 and TRBJ2-7; 8 positions agree with TRBD2. The CDR3 contains 13 residues. With 7 bases clipped from V and 4 bases from J, the junction kept 6 bases outside the gene matches. The germline V gene has CDR1 LNHDA and CDR2 SQIVND (reference sequence). The CDR3 bases are TGTGCCAGTAACAGCGGGAGAATATACGAGCAGTACTTC. It specifies CASNSGRIYEQYF.

About this clonotype: The CDR3 carries no conserved terminal phenylalanine or tryptophan, so it likely arises from a read error. This chain connects TRBV6-5 to TRBJ1-1; D perhaps matches TRBD1 (5 bases). V was pared by 6 bases and J by 7 bases, with 12 bases between. Germline values: CDR1 MNHEY, CDR2 SVGAGI. The CDR3 runs 12 residues. The CDR3 region is CASRAEGIEAFL. The CDR3 DNA reads as TGTGCCAGCAGGGCGGAGGGGATTGAAGCTTTCCTT.

At least ten counts were recorded for this clonotype. This chain joins TRBV20-1 and TRBJ2-7, with 10 bases that match TRBD2. Germline values: CDR1 DFQATT, CDR2 SNEGSKA (reference sequence). V shed 1 base and J 1 base; nucleotides not matched to a gene: 4. This CDR3 contains 15 residues. The CDR3 sequence: CSARGASGSSYEQYF. CDR3 nucleotide sequence: TGCAGTGCTAGAGGTGCTAGCGGGAGTTCCTACGAGCAGTACTTC.

The chain employs TRBV4-3 and TRBJ2-5; D possibly corresponds to TRBD1 (5 bases). The V gene's germline CDR1 is LGHNA and CDR2 YSLEER. The CDR3 contains 18 residues. Deletions cut 1 base from V and 3 bases from J, with 21 bases between. The CDR3: CASSQALRIPQGEETQYF. The CDR3 nucleotides are TGCGCCAGCAGCCAAGCGCTCCGGATACCTCAGGGCGAAGAGACCCAGTACTTC.

V gene TRBV29-1 combines with J gene TRBJ1-2; 8 bases map to TRBD1. This CDR3 spans 13 amino acids. Germline V gives CDR1 SQVTM, CDR2 ANQGSEA. Trimming cost V 7 bases and J 6 bases; bases outside gene matches: 10. CDR3 amino acids: CSAIGQGGDGYTF. As DNA, the CDR3 is TGCAGCGCCATCGGACAGGGTGGAGATGGCTACACCTTC.

Remarks on this clonotype: Since the CDR3 does not end with the conserved phenylalanine or tryptophan, this likely comes from a read error. The chain has TRBV19 and TRBJ1-1; D is unresolved. The V gene lost 9 bases and the J gene lost 5 bases, with 25 bases spanning the gap. Per germline, CDR1 LNHDA and CDR2 SQIVND (reference sequence). This CDR3 comprises 16 residues. The CDR3 spells CASYWGGQGVVTEAFL. Written as DNA, the CDR3 is TGTGCCAGCTACTGGGGAGGGCAAGGAGTTGTGACTGAAGCTTTCCTT.

This chain joins TRBV12-3 or TRBV12-4 and TRBJ2-4; no definite D call. This CDR3 spans 18 amino acids. V lost 8 bases and J lost 0, with 23 bases in between. The CDR3 reads CASGPGILGGSAKNIQYF. As DNA, the CDR3 is TGTGCCAGCGGTCCTGGGATATTAGGTGGATCAGCCAAAAACATTCAGTACTTC.

This clonotype was seen repeatedly, ten times or more. CDR3 in amino acids: CSASDPPSRGYTF. DNA for the CDR3: TGCAGTGCTAGTGATCCCCCCTCCCGCGGCTACACCTTC. This rearrangement joins TRBV20-1 to TRBJ1-2, with no clear D. Germline V gives CDR1 DFQATT, CDR2 SNEGSKA (reference sequence). The CDR3 is 13 residues long. V dropped 3 bases and J dropped 8 bases, with 16 bases sitting between them.

Worth noting for this clonotype: At one of its ends the junction is not consistent with the germline gene, which may arise from a read error. This chain connects TRBV6-1 to TRBJ2-1; no clear D. Germline V gene sequence: CDR1 MNHNS, CDR2 SASEGT. CDR3 length equals 15 residues. The CDR3 coding sequence is TGTGCCAGCAGTGAAGGGGCAGAATCCTATAATGAGCAGTTCTTC. Residues: CASSEGAESYNEQFF.